What follows are 18 T cell receptor beta chains derived from one specimen sequenced in a study of blood T cell repertoires in COVID-19. Sequenced by immunoSEQ multiplex PCR; TCRdb stores in-frame clones only, minus some. The sample holds approximately 170,000 clones, roughly 85% seen once. Sequenced material: peripheral blood. Every receptor here comes from a woman of 80 years or more with active or convalescent COVID-19.

The J gene is TRBJ2-2, the V gene TRBV6-6, with 8 bases identical to TRBD2. V dropped 6 bases and J dropped 0; count of bases not matched to a gene: 12. The CDR3 is 18 residues long. From germline, CDR1 is MNHNY and CDR2 SVGAGI (reference sequence). The CDR3 spells CASSRLAPTASNTGELFF. The CDR3 coding sequence is TGTGCCAGCAGCCGACTAGCGCCGACCGCCTCGAACACCGGGGAGCTGTTTTTT.

The chain is built from TRBV14 and TRBJ2-1; D ambiguous. This CDR3 region has 14 residues. Germline CDR1 SGHDN, CDR2 FVKESK. The V gene lost 2 bases and the J gene lost 6 bases, with 11 bases spanning the gap. The CDR3 is CASSQLSPLNEQFF. CDR3 bases: TGTGCCAGCAGCCAACTAAGCCCCCTCAATGAGCAGTTCTTC.

This chain links TRBV3-1 (or the pseudogene TRBV3-2) with TRBJ2-2, with TRBD2 matching over 12 bases. Trimming at V came to 4 bases and at J to 3 bases, leaving 3 bases not matched to a gene. Germline loops: CDR1 LGHDT, CDR2 YNNKEL (reference sequence). The CDR3 runs to 16 residues. Here the CDR3 DNA reads TGTGCCAGCAGCCCGACTAGCGGGAGTTACACCGGGGAGCTGTTTTTT. It yields the protein CASSPTSGSYTGELFF.

The genes are TRBV9 and TRBJ2-1; 8 nucleotides match TRBD2. There are 15 residues in the CDR3. The ends lost 3 bases at V and 4 bases at J; junction bases unmatched: 6. CDR1 and CDR2 (germline): SGDLS, YYNGEE. CDR3 amino acids: CASSAGAGVYNEQFF. In DNA, the CDR3 is TGTGCCAGCAGCGCGGGAGCGGGAGTATACAATGAGCAGTTCTTC. The complete variable domain, with remaining parts taken from reference TRBV9 and TRBJ2-1, reads DSGVTQTPKHLITATGQRVTLRCSPRSGDLSVYWYQQSLDQGLQFLIQYYNGEERAKGNILERFSAQQFPDLHSELNLSSLELGDSALYFCASSAGAGVYNEQFFGPGTRLTVL.

This chain connects TRBV10-3 to TRBJ2-7; D may be TRBD2 (6 bases). The germline V and J ends were trimmed by 4 bases and 0 bases, with 19 bases remaining between them. There are 17 residues in the CDR3. CDR1 ENHRY and CDR2 SYGVKD come from the germline V gene. Here the CDR3 DNA reads TGTGCCATCAGTGCAAACCCCGGGACTTACCGCTCCTACGAGCAGTACTTC. This translates into CAISANPGTYRSYEQYF.

The chain has TRBV28 and TRBJ2-5, with D possibly TRBD2 on 7 matching bases. The germline V gene has CDR1 MDHEN and CDR2 SYDVKM. This CDR3 contains 13 residues. Deletions cut 5 bases from V and 5 bases from J, with 12 bases between. The CDR3 loop reads CASSGGGRETQYF. CDR3 sequence (DNA): TGTGCCAGCAGTGGGGGGGGCAGGGAGACCCAGTACTTC. Full variable domain (missing parts from reference TRBV28 and TRBJ2-5): DVKVTQSSRYLVKRTGEKVFLECVQDMDHENMFWYRQDPGLGLRLIYFSYDVKMKEKGDIPEGYSVSREKKERFSLILESASTNQTSMYLCASSGGGRETQYFGPGTRLLVL.

CDR3 bases: TGTGCCAGTAGTATGCTAGCGGGAGAAGATACGCAGTATTTT. Translation gives CASSMLAGEDTQYF. The rearrangement links TRBV19 to TRBJ2-3, with TRBD2 matching 10 bases. The CDR3 runs 14 residues. V shed 3 bases, J shed 5 bases, and the junction held 2 bases outside the gene matches. Germline loops: CDR1 LNHDA, CDR2 SQIVND (reference sequence).

This chain uses TRBV6-5 with TRBJ2-6; D call uncertain. The CDR3 sequence is 15 residues long. Germline V gives CDR1 MNHEY, CDR2 SVGAGI. The V gene lost 6 bases and the J gene lost 4 bases, with 13 bases spanning the gap. CDR3 residues: CASSLPHSGANVLTF. The CDR3 nucleotides read TGTGCCAGCAGCCTCCCCCACTCCGGGGCCAACGTCCTGACTTTC.

V usage is TRBV11-2 and J usage is TRBJ2-1, with TRBD1 identical over 8 bases. Trimming took 4 bases from V and 4 from J; bases not matched to a gene: 6. CDR1 is SGHAT and CDR2 is FQNNGV in the germline V gene. The CDR3 totals 15 residues. The CDR3 DNA reads as TGTGCCAGCAGCTCCGGGGGACAGGTGTACAATGAGCAGTTCTTC. Encoded protein: CASSSGGQVYNEQFF.

The V and J genes are TRBV5-1 and TRBJ2-7; 9 nucleotides agree with TRBD2. The J segment lost 2 bases and the V segment lost 2 bases, leaving 2 bases of the junction unmatched. The CDR3 is made up of 14 amino acids. Per germline, CDR1 SGHRS and CDR2 YFSETQ. CDR3 region: CASSFSGSPYEQYF. In DNA, the CDR3 is TGCGCCAGCAGCTTTAGCGGGAGCCCCTACGAGCAGTACTTC.

The rearrangement joins TRBV2 to TRBJ1-2; 8 bases are a match to TRBD1. Trimming took 4 bases from V and 8 from J; bases not matched to a gene: 6. CDR1 and CDR2 (germline): SNHLY, FYNNEI. This CDR3 region has 13 residues. CDR3 sequence reads: CASSVRTGQGYTF. The CDR3 DNA sequence: TGTGCCAGCAGTGTTAGGACAGGGCAAGGCTACACCTTC.

The chain joins TRBV6-6 to TRBJ1-5, with TRBD1 as a possible D gene (5 bases). From germline, CDR1 is MNHNY and CDR2 SVGAGI (reference sequence). The CDR3 loop spans 14 amino acids. The ends were cut back, 2 bases at V and 4 bases at J, with 9 bases in the middle. The CDR3 sequence: CASSYGGGNQPQHF. The CDR3 nucleotides are TGTGCCAGCAGTTACGGGGGGGGTAATCAGCCCCAGCATTTT.

The rearrangement uses TRBV24-1 and TRBJ1-5; TRBD1 matches at 7 bases. This CDR3 is built from 16 residues. Trimming at V came to 4 bases and at J to 6 bases, leaving 11 bases not matched to a gene. Germline CDR1 KGHDR, CDR2 SFDVKD. CDR3 in DNA: TGTGCCACCAGTGACCGAAGCGACAGGGCTAGTCAGCCCCAGCATTTT. Translated, it gives CATSDRSDRASQPQHF.

The chain uses TRBV6-6 and TRBJ2-7; the D gene is possibly TRBD2 (6 bases). V lost 7 bases, J lost 6 bases, and 19 bases lay in between. The CDR3 consists of 14 residues. Germline CDR1 reads MNHNY; CDR2 reads SVGAGI (reference sequence). CDR3 protein: CASTLPGTPLEQYF. In DNA, the CDR3 is TGTGCCAGCACCTTACCCGGGACTCCCCTCGAGCAGTACTTC.

This chain uses TRBV2 with TRBJ1-3; D is ambiguous. The germline V and J ends were trimmed by 8 bases and 4 bases, with 15 bases remaining between them. Per germline, CDR1 SNHLY and CDR2 FYNNEI. The CDR3 loop spans 14 amino acids. Written as DNA, the CDR3 is TGTGCCAGCCTCGTCCCGGCGGCCGGAAACACCATATATTTT. Its translation: CASLVPAAGNTIYF.

The DNA for the CDR3 is TGTGCCAGTAGTATAACCAGGGTAACTGAAGCTTTCTTT. Translated, it gives CASSITRVTEAFF. The V and J genes are TRBV19 and TRBJ1-1; perhaps TRBD1 as D (5 bases). Trimming shortened V by 2 bases and J by 5 bases, and 9 bases separated the two germline ends. The CDR3 contains 13 residues. CDR1 is LNHDA and CDR2 is SQIVND in the germline V gene (reference sequence).

This chain links TRBV9 with TRBJ2-5, with TRBD2 matching 9 bases. This CDR3 has 18 residues. CDR1 and CDR2 from the germline V gene are SGDLS and YYNGEE. V lost 3 bases to trimming and J lost 4 bases; unmatched junction nucleotides: 16. The CDR3 loop reads CASSGGSFGAGGRETQYF. The CDR3 DNA follows: TGTGCCAGCAGCGGGGGGTCTTTCGGAGCGGGAGGTAGAGAGACCCAGTACTTC.

The V call is TRBV6-5, the J call TRBJ2-2; perhaps TRBD2 as D (5 bases). The CDR3 length is 14 residues. V lost 5 bases to trimming and J lost 5 bases, with 12 bases between them. Germline CDR1 MNHEY, CDR2 SVGAGI. The CDR3: CASSRRRLTGELFF. The CDR3, as DNA: TGTGCCAGCAGTCGCAGGAGGTTAACCGGGGAGCTGTTTTTT.